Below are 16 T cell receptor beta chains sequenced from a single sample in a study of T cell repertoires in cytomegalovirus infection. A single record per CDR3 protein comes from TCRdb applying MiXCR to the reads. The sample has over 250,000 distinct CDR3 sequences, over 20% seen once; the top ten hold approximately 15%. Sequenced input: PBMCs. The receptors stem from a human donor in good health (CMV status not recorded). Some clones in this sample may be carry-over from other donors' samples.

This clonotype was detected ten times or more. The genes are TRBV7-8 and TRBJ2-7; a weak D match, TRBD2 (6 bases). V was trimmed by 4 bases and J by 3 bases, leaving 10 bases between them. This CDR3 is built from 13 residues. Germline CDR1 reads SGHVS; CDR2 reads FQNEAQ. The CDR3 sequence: CASSSAGGYEQYF. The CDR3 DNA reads TGTGCCAGCAGCTCAGCGGGCGGCTACGAGCAGTACTTC.

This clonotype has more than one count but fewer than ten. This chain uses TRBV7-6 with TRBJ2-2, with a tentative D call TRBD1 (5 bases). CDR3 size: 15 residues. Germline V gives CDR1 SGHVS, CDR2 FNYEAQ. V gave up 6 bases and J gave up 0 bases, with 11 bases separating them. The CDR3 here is CASRDNGANTGELFF. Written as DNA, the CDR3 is TGTGCCAGCAGGGACAACGGCGCGAACACCGGGGAGCTGTTTTTT. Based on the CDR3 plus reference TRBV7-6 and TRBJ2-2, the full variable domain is GAGVSQSPRYKVTKRGQDVALRCDPISGHVSLYWYRQALGQGPEFLTYFNYEAQQDKSGLPNDRFSAERPEGSISTLTIQRTEQRDSAMYRCASRDNGANTGELFFGEGSRLTVL.

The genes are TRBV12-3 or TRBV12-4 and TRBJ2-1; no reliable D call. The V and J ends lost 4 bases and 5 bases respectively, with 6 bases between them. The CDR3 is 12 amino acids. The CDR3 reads CASSSTNNEQFF. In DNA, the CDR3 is TGTGCCAGCAGTTCCACGAACAATGAGCAGTTCTTC.

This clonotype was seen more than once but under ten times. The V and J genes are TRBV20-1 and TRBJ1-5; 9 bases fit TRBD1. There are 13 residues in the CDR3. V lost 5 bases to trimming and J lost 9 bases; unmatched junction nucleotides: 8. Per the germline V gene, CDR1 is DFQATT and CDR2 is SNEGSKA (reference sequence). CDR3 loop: CSASGQGERPQHF. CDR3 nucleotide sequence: TGCAGTGCTTCGGGACAGGGAGAGAGGCCCCAGCATTTT.

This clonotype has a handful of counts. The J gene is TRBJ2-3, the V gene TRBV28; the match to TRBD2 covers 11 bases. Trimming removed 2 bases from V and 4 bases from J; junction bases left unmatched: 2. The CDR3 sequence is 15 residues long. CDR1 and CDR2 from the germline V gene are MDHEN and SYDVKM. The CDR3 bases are TGTGCCAGCAGTTTAACTAGCGGGAGATCAGATACGCAGTATTTT. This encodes CASSLTSGRSDTQYF.

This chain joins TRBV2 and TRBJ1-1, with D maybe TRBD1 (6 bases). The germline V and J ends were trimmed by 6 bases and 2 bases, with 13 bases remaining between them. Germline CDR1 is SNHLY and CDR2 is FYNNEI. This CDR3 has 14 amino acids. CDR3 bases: TGTGCCAGCAGGGGGGTACAGGGAAACACTGAAGCTTTCTTT. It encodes CASRGVQGNTEAFF.

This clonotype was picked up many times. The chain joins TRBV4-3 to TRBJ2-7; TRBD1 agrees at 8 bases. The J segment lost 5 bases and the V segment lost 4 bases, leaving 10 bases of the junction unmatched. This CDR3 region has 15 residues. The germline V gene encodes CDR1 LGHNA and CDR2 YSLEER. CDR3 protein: CASSRATGVLNEQYF. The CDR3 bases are TGCGCCAGCAGCCGGGCGACAGGGGTGCTCAACGAGCAGTACTTC.

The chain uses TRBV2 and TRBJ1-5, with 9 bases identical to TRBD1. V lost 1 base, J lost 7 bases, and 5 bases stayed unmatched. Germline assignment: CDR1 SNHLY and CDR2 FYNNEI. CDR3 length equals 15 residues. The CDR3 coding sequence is TGTGCCAGCAGTGAAGACACAGGGGGCGACCAGCCCCAGCATTTT. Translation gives CASSEDTGGDQPQHF.

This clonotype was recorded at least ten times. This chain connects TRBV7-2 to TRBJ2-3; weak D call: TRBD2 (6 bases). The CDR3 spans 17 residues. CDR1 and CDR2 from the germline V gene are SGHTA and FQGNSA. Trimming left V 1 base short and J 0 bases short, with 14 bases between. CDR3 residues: CASSLVSTSPSTDTQYF. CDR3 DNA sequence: TGTGCCAGCAGCTTAGTTAGTACTAGCCCTAGCACAGATACGCAGTATTTT.

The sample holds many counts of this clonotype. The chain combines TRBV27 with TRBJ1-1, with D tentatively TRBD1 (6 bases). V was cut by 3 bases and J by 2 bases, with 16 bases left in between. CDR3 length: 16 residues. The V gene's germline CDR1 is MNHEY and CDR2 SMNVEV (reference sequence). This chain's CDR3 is CASSLSAGTPNTEAFF. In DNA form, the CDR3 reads TGTGCCAGCAGTTTGTCGGCAGGGACACCCAACACTGAAGCTTTCTTT.

CDR3 residues: CASNLQGLYGYTF. The CDR3 nucleotides read TGTGCCAGCAACCTACAGGGCCTCTATGGCTACACCTTC. The rearrangement links TRBV12-3 or TRBV12-4 to TRBJ1-2; a possible D gene is TRBD1 (6 bases). This CDR3 contains 13 residues. The ends were cut back, 7 bases at V and 4 bases at J, with 13 bases in the middle.

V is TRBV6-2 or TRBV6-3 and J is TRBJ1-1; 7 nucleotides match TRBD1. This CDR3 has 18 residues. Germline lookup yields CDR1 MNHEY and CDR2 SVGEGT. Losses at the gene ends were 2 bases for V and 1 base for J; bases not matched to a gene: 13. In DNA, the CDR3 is TGTGCCAGCAGTTACAACCTGGGACAGAGGGGGACGAACACTGAAGCTTTCTTT. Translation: CASSYNLGQRGTNTEAFF.

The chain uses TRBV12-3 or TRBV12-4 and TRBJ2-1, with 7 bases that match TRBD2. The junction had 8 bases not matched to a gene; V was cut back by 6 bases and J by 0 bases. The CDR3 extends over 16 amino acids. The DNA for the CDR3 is TGTGCCAGCAGCATCCGCGGGGGAATCTCCTACAATGAGCAGTTCTTC. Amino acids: CASSIRGGISYNEQFF.

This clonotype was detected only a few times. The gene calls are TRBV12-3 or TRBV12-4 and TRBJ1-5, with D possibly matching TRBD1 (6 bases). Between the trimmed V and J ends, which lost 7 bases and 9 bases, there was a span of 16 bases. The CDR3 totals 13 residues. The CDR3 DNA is TGTGCCAGCATGGAGAGGGGGTGGGCGCCCCAGCATTTT. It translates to CASMERGWAPQHF.

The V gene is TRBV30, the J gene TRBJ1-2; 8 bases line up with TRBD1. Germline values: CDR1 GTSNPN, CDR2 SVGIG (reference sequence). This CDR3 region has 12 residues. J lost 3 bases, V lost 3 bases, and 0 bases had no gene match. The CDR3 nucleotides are TGTGCCTGGAGGGACAGGGACTATGGCTACACCTTC. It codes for CAWRDRDYGYTF.

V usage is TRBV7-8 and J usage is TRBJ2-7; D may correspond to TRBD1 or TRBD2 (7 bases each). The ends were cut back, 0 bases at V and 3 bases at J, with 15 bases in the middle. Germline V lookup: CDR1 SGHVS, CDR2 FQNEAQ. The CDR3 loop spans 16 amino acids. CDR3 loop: CASSLAGGQGDYEQYF. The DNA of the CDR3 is TGTGCCAGCAGCTTAGCCGGGGGGCAGGGGGACTACGAGCAGTACTTC.